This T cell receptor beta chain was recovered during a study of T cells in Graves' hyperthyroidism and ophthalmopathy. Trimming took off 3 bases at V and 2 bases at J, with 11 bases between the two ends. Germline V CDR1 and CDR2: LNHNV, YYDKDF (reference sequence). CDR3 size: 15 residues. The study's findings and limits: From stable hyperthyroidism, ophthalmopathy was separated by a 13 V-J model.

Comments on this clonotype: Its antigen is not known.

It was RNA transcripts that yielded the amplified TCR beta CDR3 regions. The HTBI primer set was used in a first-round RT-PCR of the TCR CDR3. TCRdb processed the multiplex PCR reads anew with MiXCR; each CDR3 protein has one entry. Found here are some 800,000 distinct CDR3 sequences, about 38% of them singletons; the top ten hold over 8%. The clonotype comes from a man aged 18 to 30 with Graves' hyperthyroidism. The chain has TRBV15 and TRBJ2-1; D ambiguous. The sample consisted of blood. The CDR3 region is CATSRVSEAYNEQFF. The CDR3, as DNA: TGTGCCACCAGCAGGGTTTCAGAGGCCTACAATGAGCAGTTCTTC.